This T cell receptor beta chain derives from a study of blood T cells in healthy people across ages. This clonotype turned up a few times. Its specificity is unknown. Study-level points and caveats: Using unsorted PBMCs precluded a conclusive naive versus antigen-experienced comparison. The fall in TCR beta diversity per million T cells was roughly linear with age. Underestimates were what the diversity estimates from one million T cells were considered to be.

Per sample, a minimum of 6 million PBMCs were isolated. This CDR3 has 14 amino acids. V dropped 6 bases and J dropped 2; count of bases not matched to a gene: 3. Germline V CDR1 and CDR2: ENHRY, SYGVKD. Primers used in a second PCR of about 7 to 11 cycles were a sample-barcoded 5' primer and a J-beta primer mix. TCRdb reanalysed the 5' RACE reads using MiXCR and keeps one entry per CDR3 protein. The profile shows some 800,000 distinct CDR3 sequences, 40% to 50% of them singletons. The chain joins TRBV10-3 to TRBJ2-1; TRBD1 matches at 8 bases. This receptor was obtained from a man aged 60 to 75 in good health. The sample consisted of blood. CDR3 sequence (DNA): TGTGCCATCAGGCGACAGGGGACCTACAATGAGCAGTTCTTC. Translated: CAIRRQGTYNEQFF.